The clone carrying this T cell receptor (beta chain) counts as large. This entry comes from a study of cytomegalovirus exposure and HLA in healthy donors. The PCR ran on 60 Vbeta and 13 Jbeta primers. Assay used: immunoSEQ multiplex PCR; TCRdb lists only in-frame clones, some missing. The table has about 120,000 clones, roughly 63% seen once. Sequencing was done on a sample of PBMCs. This TCR was recovered from a man aged 40-50 years in good health and CMV-seropositive.

CDR3 sequence (DNA): TGTGCCAGCAGCCCTAGCGGGGCCCCTGAGCAGTACTTC. Its translation: CASSPSGAPEQYF. The J gene is TRBJ2-7, the V gene TRBV6-5; 9 bases align to TRBD2. The CDR3 runs to 13 residues. Germline loops: CDR1 MNHEY, CDR2 SVGAGI. The V and J ends lost 6 bases and 7 bases, in that order; junction bases with no gene match: 7.